Shown below are 15 T cell receptor beta chains from a single sample sequenced in a study of blood T cell repertoires in COVID-19 (dated by TCRdb to about 2020). Libraries were prepared through the immunoSEQ multiplex PCR assay. TCRdb took this table from immuneACCESS and kept in-frame rearrangements with V and J called. Such tables lack part of the clones; where checked against another copy, unresolved V genes explain under half of the gap, and the rest is unexplained. For this sample the table gives 200,000 to 250,000 clones, of which 82% were detected only once. Of the sample, around 3.4% falls within the top ten clones. The sample consisted of PBMCs or T cells enriched from blood (not recorded which). The receptors were gathered from a woman aged 60 to 75 who had recovered from COVID-19.

The V gene is TRBV6-2 or TRBV6-3, the J gene TRBJ1-1; 7 nucleotides match TRBD1. Germline CDR1 reads MNHEY; CDR2 reads SVGEGT. This CDR3 is built from 13 residues. Losses at the gene ends were 0 bases for V and 7 bases for J; bases not matched to a gene: 2. CDR3 DNA: TGTGCCAGCAGTTACTCGCGGGACAGTGAAGCTTTCTTT. This gives the protein CASSYSRDSEAFF.

Regarding this clone: Distinct nucleotide sequences in the sample also encode this CDR3. This chain links TRBV5-1 with TRBJ2-5; 11 bases agree with TRBD1. Germline V CDR1 and CDR2: SGHRS, YFSETQ. This CDR3 comprises 15 residues. With 3 bases clipped from V and 4 bases from J, the junction kept 5 bases outside the gene matches. In DNA form, the CDR3 reads TGCGCCAGCAGCTCCGGGACAGGGGGTGGAGAGACCCAGTACTTC. Translation gives CASSSGTGGGETQYF.

The chain recombines TRBV19 with TRBJ1-1; a possible D gene is TRBD1 (5 bases). Looked up from germline, CDR1 is LNHDA and CDR2 is SQIVND (reference sequence). V lost 3 bases to trimming and J lost 1 base, with 12 bases between them. This CDR3 has 15 amino acids. The CDR3 loop reads CASSMAGLGNTEAFF. In DNA form, the CDR3 reads TGTGCCAGTAGTATGGCAGGGTTAGGGAACACTGAAGCTTTCTTT.

The J gene is TRBJ1-6, the V gene TRBV7-9; D gene uncertain. Germline V gene lookup returns CDR1 SEHNR and CDR2 FQNEAQ (reference sequence). The germline V and J ends were trimmed by 0 bases and 8 bases, with 5 bases remaining between them. This CDR3 spans 13 amino acids. The CDR3, as DNA: TGTGCCAGCAGCTTAGCGGAGGATTCACCCCTCCACTTT. Translating it yields CASSLAEDSPLHF.

V and J are TRBV7-6 and TRBJ2-7, with a tentative D call TRBD1 (5 bases). V shed 4 bases and J shed 0 bases, with 10 bases lying between them. This CDR3 comprises 14 residues. Germline V CDR1 and CDR2: SGHVS, FNYEAQ. The CDR3 region has the DNA TGTGCCAGCAGCTCACAGGTAAACTCCTACGAGCAGTACTTC. It is translated as CASSSQVNSYEQYF.

This clone was seen only a few times. This chain uses TRBV7-8 with TRBJ2-3, with 12 bases lining up with TRBD2. CDR1 and CDR2 (germline): SGHVS, FQNEAQ. The V segment lost 1 base and the J segment 2 bases; nucleotides outside the gene matches: 7. The CDR3 consists of 18 residues. The CDR3 DNA follows: TGTGCCAGCAGCTTAGTTATCGGGACTAGCGGGTTCACAGATACGCAGTATTTT. As protein: CASSLVIGTSGFTDTQYF. The full variable domain, in which reference TRBV7-8 and TRBJ2-3 provide the parts outside the CDR3, is GAGVSQSPRYKVAKRGQDVALRCDPISGHVSLFWYQQALGQGPEFLTYFQNEAQLDKSGLPSDRFFAERPEGSVSTLKIQRTQQEDSAVYLCASSLVIGTSGFTDTQYFGPGTRLTVL.

This chain connects TRBV7-9 to TRBJ2-2; 8 bases match TRBD2. With V trimmed by 8 bases and J by 5 bases, 10 bases remained unmatched. CDR3 size: 15 residues. Germline loops: CDR1 SEHNR, CDR2 FQNEAQ (reference sequence). The CDR3 protein is CASARAGARTGELFF. CDR3 coding DNA: TGTGCCAGCGCCAGAGCGGGGGCAAGGACCGGGGAGCTGTTTTTT.

This clone was observed once. The chain has TRBV3-1 (or the pseudogene TRBV3-2) and TRBJ1-1; D may be TRBD1 (6 bases). This CDR3 has 15 residues. CDR1 and CDR2 from the germline V gene are LGHDT and YNNKEL (reference sequence). V was clipped by 0 bases and J by 5 bases, with 13 bases between them. In DNA, the CDR3 is TGTGCCAGCAGCCAAGATCCGGGAGGGGGGACTGAAGCTTTCTTT. Translating gives CASSQDPGGGTEAFF.

This chain connects TRBV3-1 (or the pseudogene TRBV3-2) to TRBJ1-2; 7 bases are shared with TRBD1. The CDR3 is 15 residues long. Germline values: CDR1 LGHDT, CDR2 YNNKEL (reference sequence). Unmatched junction bases numbered 13, after V lost 4 bases and J lost 8 bases. The CDR3 DNA sequence: TGTGCCAGCAGCCGGCAGGACAGGACTTCTGAGGGCTACACCTTC. Residues: CASSRQDRTSEGYTF.

V gene TRBV10-3 combines with J gene TRBJ1-2, with D perhaps matching TRBD1 (6 bases). The CDR3 spans 13 residues. Trimming removed 2 bases from V and 7 bases from J, with 11 bases in between. Per the germline V gene, CDR1 is ENHRY and CDR2 is SYGVKD. The chain's CDR3 is CAISEPGQFGYTF. The CDR3 region has the DNA TGTGCCATCAGTGAGCCAGGACAGTTTGGCTACACCTTC.

This clone came up a few times. The rearrangement joins TRBV6-4 to TRBJ2-1, with D unclear. Germline V gives CDR1 MRHNA, CDR2 SNTAGT. This CDR3 is 14 amino acids long. The ends were cut back, 5 bases at V and 3 bases at J, with 11 bases in the middle. CDR3 residues: CASSRSENYNEQFF. As DNA, the CDR3 is TGTGCCAGCAGTAGGTCGGAGAACTACAATGAGCAGTTCTTC.

The rearrangement links TRBV6-1 to TRBJ1-3; no clear D. Deletions cut 3 bases from V and 0 bases from J, with 9 bases between. CDR1 and CDR2 (germline): MNHNS, SASEGT. The CDR3 extends over 15 amino acids. This CDR3 is CASSEYISSGNTIYF. As DNA, the CDR3 is TGTGCCAGCAGTGAGTACATTTCCTCTGGAAACACCATATATTTT.

The DNA of the CDR3 is TGTGCCAGCAGCTTACGGGAACAGCCCCAGCATTTT. Its translation: CASSLREQPQHF. The J gene is TRBJ1-5, the V gene TRBV7-9; D gene uncertain. CDR1 is SEHNR, CDR2 FQNEAQ, per germline (reference sequence). Trimming stripped 2 bases from V and 7 bases from J, with 6 bases between. The CDR3 is 12 residues long.

The chain joins TRBV12-3 or TRBV12-4 to TRBJ2-5, with a possible D match to TRBD1 (5 bases). The CDR3 covers 12 residues. Trimming left V 3 bases short and J 7 bases short, with 9 bases between. The CDR3 DNA reads TGTGCCAGCAGTTTTTATCAGGGGACCCAGTACTTC. This sequence encodes CASSFYQGTQYF.

This clone was recorded once. The chain combines TRBV14 with TRBJ1-2; 7 nucleotides line up with TRBD1. The CDR3 contains 14 residues. Trimming cost V 4 bases and J 0 bases; bases outside gene matches: 2. From germline, CDR1 is SGHDN and CDR2 FVKESK. The CDR3 spells CASSRDSANYGYTF. The CDR3 coding sequence is TGTGCCAGCAGCCGGGACAGCGCTAACTATGGCTACACCTTC.